Sequencing of this TCR delta chain was carried out in a study of gamma-delta chains in newborns, infants, children. Study information: Innate gammadelta T cells reportedly expand polyclonally right after birth, driven by microbial exposure, per the title.

The CDR3 loop spans 18 amino acids. The V and J ends lost 0 bases and 1 base, in that order; junction bases with no gene match: 4. Germline values: CDR1 GEAIGNYY, CDR2 EKD. This clone is medium-sized (0.01 to 0.1%) in the sample. The sample has other DNA sequences that encode this CDR3 too. TCRdb reran clone calling via CATT on the reads. Here the sample spans a few thousand delta-chain clones, around 6.5% being singletons. This sequence joins TRDV2 and TRDJ3; 8 bases match TRDD3. What was sequenced was blood. The source is a child who was a newborn, infant or young child, either healthy, febrile or measles-vaccinated (not recorded which). The CDR3 protein is CACDTGDTRSWDTRQMFF. For the CDR3, the DNA is TGTGCCTGTGACACCGGGGATACAAGGTCCTGGGACACCCGACAGATGTTTTTC.